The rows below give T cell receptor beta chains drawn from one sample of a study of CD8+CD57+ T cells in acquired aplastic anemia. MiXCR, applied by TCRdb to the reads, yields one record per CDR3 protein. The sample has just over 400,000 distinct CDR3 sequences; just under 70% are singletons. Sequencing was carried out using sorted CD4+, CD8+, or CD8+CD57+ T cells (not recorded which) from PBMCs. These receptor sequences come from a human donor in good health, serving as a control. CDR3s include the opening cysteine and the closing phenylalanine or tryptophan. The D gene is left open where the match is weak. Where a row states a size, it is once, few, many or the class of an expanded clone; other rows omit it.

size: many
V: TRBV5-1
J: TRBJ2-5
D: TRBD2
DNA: TGCGCCAGCAGCTTGAGGCCTAGCGGGGGGGCAATAAGAGAGACCCAGTACTTC
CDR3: CASSLRPSGGAIRETQYF

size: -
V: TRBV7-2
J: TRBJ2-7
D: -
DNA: TGTGCCAGCAGCTTAGGGGCGGGCTCGGGGGACCAGTACTACTTC
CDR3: CASSLGAGSGDQYYF

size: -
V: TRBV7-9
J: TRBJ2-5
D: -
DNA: TGTGCCAGCACACAACTAGAGACCCAGTACTTC
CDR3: CASTQLETQYF

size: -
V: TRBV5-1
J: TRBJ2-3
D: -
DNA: TGTGCCAGCAGCGAGCAGGGTTGGGATACGCAGTATTTT
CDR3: CASSEQGWDTQYF

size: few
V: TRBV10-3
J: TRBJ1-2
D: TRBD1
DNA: TGTGCCATCAGTATGGGACAGGCCCGGGGCTACACCTTC
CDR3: CAISMGQARGYTF

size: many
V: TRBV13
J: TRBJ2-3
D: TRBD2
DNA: TGTGCCAGCAGCGCCGGACTAGCGGCGATAGATACGCAGTATTTT
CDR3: CASSAGLAAIDTQYF

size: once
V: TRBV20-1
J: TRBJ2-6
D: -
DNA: TGCAGTGCTAGTGATCCTTCAGATACGGGGGCCAACGTCCTGACCTTC
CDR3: CSASDPSDTGANVLTF

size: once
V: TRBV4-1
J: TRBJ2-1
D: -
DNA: TGCAGCGGAAGATGGACGGGCACCAATGAGCAGTTCTTC
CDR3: CSGRWTGTNEQFF

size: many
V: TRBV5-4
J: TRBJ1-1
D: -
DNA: TGTGCCAGCAGCGTACAGGGTCGGGAAGACACTGAAGCTTTCTTT
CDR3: CASSVQGREDTEAFF

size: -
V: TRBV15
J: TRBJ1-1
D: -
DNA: TGTGCCGCCAGCATGGACAGCGTAAACACTGAAGCTTTCTTT
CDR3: CAASMDSVNTEAFF

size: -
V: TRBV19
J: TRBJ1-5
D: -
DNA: TGTGCCAGTAGTATAAGGCAGAACTATGGCTACACCTTCCGTTCGCATTTT
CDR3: CASSIRQNYGYTFRSHF

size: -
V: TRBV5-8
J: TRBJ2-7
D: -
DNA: TGTGCCAGCAGCCGGGGTCGGAACTACGAGCAGTACTTC
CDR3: CASSRGRNYEQYF

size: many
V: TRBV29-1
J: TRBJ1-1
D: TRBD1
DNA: TGCAGCCCCTTCGGACAGGGTGAAACTGAAGCTTTCTTT
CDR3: CSPFGQGETEAFF

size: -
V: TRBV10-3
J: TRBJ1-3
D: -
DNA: TGTGCCATCAGTGAGTCGGACACCCCGTGGGGAAACACCATATATTTT
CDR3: CAISESDTPWGNTIYF

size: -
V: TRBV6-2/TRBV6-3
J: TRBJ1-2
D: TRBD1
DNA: TGTGCCAGCAGTCTACAGGGGGAGGCTGGCTACACCTTC
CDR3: CASSLQGEAGYTF

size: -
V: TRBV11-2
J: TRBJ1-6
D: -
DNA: TGTGCCAGCAGCACTACCCGGGACATCTACCATAATTCACCCCTCCACTTT
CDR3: CASSTTRDIYHNSPLHF

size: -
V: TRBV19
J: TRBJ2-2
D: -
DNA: TGTGCCAGTAGTTCAGGAACGAGACGGGAAGCGTTCTTT
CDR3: CASSSGTRREAFF

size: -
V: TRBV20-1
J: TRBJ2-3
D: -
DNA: TGCAGTCATAGCGCAGCCGGGGCAGAAACGCAGTATTTT
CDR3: CSHSAAGAETQYF

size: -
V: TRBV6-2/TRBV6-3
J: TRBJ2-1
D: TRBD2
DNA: TGTGCCAGCACGACTGCGGGGGGGCTCCCCTCCTACAATGAGCAGTTCTTC
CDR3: CASTTAGGLPSYNEQFF

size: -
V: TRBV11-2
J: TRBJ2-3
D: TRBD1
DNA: TGTGCCAGCAGCTGGACAGGGATGACAGATACGCAGTATTTT
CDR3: CASSWTGMTDTQYF

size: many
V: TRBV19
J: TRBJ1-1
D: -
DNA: TGTGCCAGTAGCGTATTTGGGACTGAAGCTTTCTTT
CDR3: CASSVFGTEAFF

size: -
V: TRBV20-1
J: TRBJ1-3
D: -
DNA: TGCAGTGCTAGAGACCCGACCAAAAACACCATATATTTT
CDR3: CSARDPTKNTIYF

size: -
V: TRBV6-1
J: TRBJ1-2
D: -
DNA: TGTGCCAGCGCCTCCAGGGCTACTAACTATGGCTACACCTTC
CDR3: CASASRATNYGYTF

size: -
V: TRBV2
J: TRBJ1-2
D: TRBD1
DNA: TGTGCCAGCAGTGCACCCGACAGGGTCTATGGCTACACCTTC
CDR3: CASSAPDRVYGYTF

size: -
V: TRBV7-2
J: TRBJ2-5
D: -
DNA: TGTGCCAGCAGCTTAAGAGGGGACACAGATACGCAGTATTACTTC
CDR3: CASSLRGDTDTQYYF

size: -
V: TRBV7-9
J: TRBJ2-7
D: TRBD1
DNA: TGTGCCAGCAGCAAGCCGGGACAGGGGTCATACGAGCAGTACTTC
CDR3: CASSKPGQGSYEQYF

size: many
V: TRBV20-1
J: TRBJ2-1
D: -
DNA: TGCAGTGCCTCCCCGCGGGGCAATGAGCAGTTCTTC
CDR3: CSASPRGNEQFF

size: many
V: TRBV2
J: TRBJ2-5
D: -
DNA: TGTGCCAGCAGTGAAGGTTGGGTCCAAGAGACCCAGTACTTC
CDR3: CASSEGWVQETQYF

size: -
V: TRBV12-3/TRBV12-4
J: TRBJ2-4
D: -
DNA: TGCGCCAGTTCCGGGGAGTTTCGAAACATTCAGTACTTC
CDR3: CASSGEFRNIQYF

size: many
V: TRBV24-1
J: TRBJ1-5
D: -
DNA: TGTGCCACCAGTGATTTGACTCCCTTCGGACAGCGATTTACGCCCCAGCATTTT
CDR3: CATSDLTPFGQRFTPQHF

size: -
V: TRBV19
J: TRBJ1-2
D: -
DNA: TGCGCCAGCATTTGTGACACCTATGGCTACACCTTC
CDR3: CASICDTYGYTF

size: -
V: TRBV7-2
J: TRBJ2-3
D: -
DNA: TGTGCCAGCAGCCAATCCGAGGTAGGGCGTTCTTCACCCTTT
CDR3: CASSQSEVGRSSPF

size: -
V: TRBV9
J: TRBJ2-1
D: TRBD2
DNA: TGTGCCAGCAGCGGGACTAGCGGGGTCAGTGAGCAGTTCTTC
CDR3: CASSGTSGVSEQFF

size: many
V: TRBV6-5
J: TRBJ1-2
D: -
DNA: TGTGCCAGCAGGCAGGACCTCACTAACTATGGCTACACCTTC
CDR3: CASRQDLTNYGYTF

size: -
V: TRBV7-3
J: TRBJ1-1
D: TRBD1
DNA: TGTGCCAGCAGGTCGTCTGACAGGGGGCTAGGGAACACTGAAGCTTTCTTT
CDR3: CASRSSDRGLGNTEAFF

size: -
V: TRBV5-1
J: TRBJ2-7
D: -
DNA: TGCGCCAGCAGCTTGGCTACAGCGAATTCCGAGCAGTACTTC
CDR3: CASSLATANSEQYF

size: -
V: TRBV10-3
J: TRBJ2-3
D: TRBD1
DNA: TGTGCCATCAGTCCGGGACAGGGGGCGGTAGATACGCAGTATTTT
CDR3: CAISPGQGAVDTQYF

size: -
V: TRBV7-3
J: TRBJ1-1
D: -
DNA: TGTGCCAGCAGCCGTAGTCGAGGGTACGACCAGTACTTCTTCTTT
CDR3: CASSRSRGYDQYFFF

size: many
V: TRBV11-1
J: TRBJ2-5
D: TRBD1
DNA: TGTGCCAGCAGCTTAGCGTCGGGACAGGGAGGAGAGACCCAGTACTTC
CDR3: CASSLASGQGGETQYF

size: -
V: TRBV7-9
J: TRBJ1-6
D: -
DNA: TGTGCCAGCAGCTCCGGGGGGGCCGGTAGGTTACCCCACCACTTT
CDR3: CASSSGGAGRLPHHF

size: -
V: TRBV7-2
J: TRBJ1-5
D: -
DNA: TGTGCCAGCAGCATAGACAGCGTAGGTAATCAGCCCCAGCATTTT
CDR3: CASSIDSVGNQPQHF

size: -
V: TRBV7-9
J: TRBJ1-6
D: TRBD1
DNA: TGTGCCAGCAGCTTCAGCGGGGGGACAGATACGCAGTATCACTTT
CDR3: CASSFSGGTDTQYHF